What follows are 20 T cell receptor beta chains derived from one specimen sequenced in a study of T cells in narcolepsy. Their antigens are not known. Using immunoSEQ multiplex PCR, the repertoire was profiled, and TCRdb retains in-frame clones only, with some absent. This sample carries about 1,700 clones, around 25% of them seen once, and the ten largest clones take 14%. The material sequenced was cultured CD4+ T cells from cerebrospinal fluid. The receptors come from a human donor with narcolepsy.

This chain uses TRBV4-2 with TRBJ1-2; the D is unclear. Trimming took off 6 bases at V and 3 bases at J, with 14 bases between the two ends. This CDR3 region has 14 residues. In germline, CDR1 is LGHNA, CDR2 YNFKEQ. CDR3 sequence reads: CASRVEGVHYGYTF. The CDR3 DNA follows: TGTGCCAGCAGGGTGGAAGGTGTTCACTATGGCTACACCTTC.

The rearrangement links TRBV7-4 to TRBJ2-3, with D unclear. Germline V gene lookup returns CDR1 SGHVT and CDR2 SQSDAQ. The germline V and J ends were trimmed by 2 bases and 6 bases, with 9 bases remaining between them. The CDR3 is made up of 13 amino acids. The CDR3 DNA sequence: TGTGCCAGCAGCTTAAACCCCCGCGATACGCAGTATTTT. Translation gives CASSLNPRDTQYF. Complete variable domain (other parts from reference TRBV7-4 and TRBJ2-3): GAGVSQSPRYKVAKRGRDVALRCDSISGHVTLYWYRQTLGQGSEVLTYSQSDAQRDKSGRPSGRFSAERPERSVSTLKIQRTEQGDSAVYLCASSLNPRDTQYFGPGTRLTVL.

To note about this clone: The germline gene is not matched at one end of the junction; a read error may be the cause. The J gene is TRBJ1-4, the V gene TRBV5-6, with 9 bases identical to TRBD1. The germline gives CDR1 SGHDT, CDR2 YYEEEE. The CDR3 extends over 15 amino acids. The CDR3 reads CASSQGYGTGMALIF. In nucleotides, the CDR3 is TGTGCCAGCAGCCAAGGATACGGGACAGGGATGGCCTTAATCTTT.

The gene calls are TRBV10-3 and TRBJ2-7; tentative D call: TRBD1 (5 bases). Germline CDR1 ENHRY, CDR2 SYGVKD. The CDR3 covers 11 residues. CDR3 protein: CAQGPSYEQYF. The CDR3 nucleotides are TGTGCGCAGGGCCCTTCCTACGAGCAGTACTTC.

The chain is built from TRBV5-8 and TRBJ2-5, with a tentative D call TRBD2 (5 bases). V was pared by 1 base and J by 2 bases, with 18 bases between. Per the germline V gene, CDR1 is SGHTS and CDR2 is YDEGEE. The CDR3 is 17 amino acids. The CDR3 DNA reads TGTGCCAGCAGCTTGTCCCAACCCTCCGGAGGTCAAGAGACCCAGTACTTC. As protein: CASSLSQPSGGQETQYF. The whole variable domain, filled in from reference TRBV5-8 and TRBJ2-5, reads EAGVTQSPTHLIKTRGQQATLRCSPISGHTSVYWYQQALGLGLQFLLWYDEGEERNRGNFPPRFSGRQFPNYSSELNVNALELEDSALYLCASSLSQPSGGQETQYFGPGTRLLVL.

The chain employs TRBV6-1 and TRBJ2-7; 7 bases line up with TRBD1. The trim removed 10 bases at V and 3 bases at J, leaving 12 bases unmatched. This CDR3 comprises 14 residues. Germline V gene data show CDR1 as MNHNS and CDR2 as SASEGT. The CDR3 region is CATGREGQRYEQYF. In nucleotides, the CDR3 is TGTGCCACGGGTCGAGAGGGACAGCGCTACGAGCAGTACTTC.

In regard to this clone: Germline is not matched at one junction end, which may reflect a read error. In DNA, the CDR3 is TGCGCCAGCAGCTTGTTGGCAGGGGGCGATGAAAAACTGTTTTTT. The encoded protein is CASSLLAGGDEKLFF. The chain uses TRBV5-4 and TRBJ1-4; 8 positions agree with TRBD1. The CDR3 is made up of 15 amino acids. Germline-derived CDR1 and CDR2 are SGHNT and YYREEE (reference sequence).

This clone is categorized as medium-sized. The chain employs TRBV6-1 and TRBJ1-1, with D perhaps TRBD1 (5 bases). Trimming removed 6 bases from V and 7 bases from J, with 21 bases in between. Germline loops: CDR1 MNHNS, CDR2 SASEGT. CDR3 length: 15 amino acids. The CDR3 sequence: CASRESPGLYLEAFF. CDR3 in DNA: TGTGCCAGCAGGGAAAGTCCAGGGTTGTACCTTGAAGCTTTCTTT.

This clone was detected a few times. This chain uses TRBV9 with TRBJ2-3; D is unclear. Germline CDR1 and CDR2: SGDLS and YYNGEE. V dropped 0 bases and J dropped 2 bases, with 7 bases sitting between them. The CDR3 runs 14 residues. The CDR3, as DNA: TGTGCCAGCAGCGTAGGCAGGAACACAGATACGCAGTATTTT. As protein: CASSVGRNTDTQYF.

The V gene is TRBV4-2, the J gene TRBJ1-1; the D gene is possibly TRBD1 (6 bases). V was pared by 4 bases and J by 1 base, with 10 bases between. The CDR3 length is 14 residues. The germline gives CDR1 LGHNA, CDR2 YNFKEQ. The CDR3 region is CASSPTGQNTEAFF. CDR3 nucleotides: TGTGCCAGCAGCCCTACGGGACAGAACACTGAAGCTTTCTTT.

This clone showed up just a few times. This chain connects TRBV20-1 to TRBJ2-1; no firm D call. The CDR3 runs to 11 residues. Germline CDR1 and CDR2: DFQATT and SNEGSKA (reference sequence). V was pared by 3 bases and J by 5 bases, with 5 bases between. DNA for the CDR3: TGCAGTGCTAGGTCAGACAATGAGCAGTTCTTC. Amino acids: CSARSDNEQFF.

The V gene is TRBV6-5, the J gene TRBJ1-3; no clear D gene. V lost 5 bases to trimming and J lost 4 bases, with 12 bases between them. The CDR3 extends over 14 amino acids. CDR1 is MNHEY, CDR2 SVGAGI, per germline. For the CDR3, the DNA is TGTGCCAGCAGTGAAACTGTCAGAGGAAACACCATATATTTT. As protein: CASSETVRGNTIYF.

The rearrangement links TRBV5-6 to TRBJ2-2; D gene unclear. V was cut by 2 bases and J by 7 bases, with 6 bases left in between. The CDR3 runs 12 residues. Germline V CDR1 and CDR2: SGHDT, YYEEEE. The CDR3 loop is CASSFNIGELFF. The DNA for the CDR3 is TGTGCCAGCAGCTTTAATATCGGGGAGCTGTTTTTT.

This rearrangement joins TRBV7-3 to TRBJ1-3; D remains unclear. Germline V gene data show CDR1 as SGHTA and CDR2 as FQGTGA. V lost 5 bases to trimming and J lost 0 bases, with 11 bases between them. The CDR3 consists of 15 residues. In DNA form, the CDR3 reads TGTGCCAGCAGCGTAGACTCAGACTCTGGAAACACCATATATTTT. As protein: CASSVDSDSGNTIYF.

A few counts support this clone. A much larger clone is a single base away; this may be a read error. The CDR3 sequence: CASSLAGGWGEQFF. The CDR3 DNA reads as TGTGCCAGCAGCTTAGCGGGGGGCTGGGGTGAGCAGTTCTTC. The chain uses TRBV7-9 and TRBJ2-1; the D gene could be TRBD1 or TRBD2 (6 bases each). CDR3 size: 14 residues. Between the trimmed V and J ends, which lost 0 bases and 9 bases, there was a span of 12 bases. Germline V lookup: CDR1 SEHNR, CDR2 FQNEAQ (reference sequence).

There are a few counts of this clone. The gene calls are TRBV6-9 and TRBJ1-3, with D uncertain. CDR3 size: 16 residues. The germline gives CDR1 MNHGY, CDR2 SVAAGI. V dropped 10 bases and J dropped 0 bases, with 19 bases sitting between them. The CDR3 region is CATLTSPGSSGNTIYF. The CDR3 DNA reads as TGTGCCACCCTAACCTCACCGGGTTCCTCTGGAAACACCATATATTTT.

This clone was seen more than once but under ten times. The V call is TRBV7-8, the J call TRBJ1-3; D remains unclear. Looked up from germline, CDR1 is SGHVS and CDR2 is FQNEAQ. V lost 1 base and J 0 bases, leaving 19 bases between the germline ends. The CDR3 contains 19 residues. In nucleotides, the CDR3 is TGTGCCAGCAGCTTAGTGGGAAGGGCGCAGTTCGCCTCTGGAAACACCATATATTTT. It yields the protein CASSLVGRAQFASGNTIYF.

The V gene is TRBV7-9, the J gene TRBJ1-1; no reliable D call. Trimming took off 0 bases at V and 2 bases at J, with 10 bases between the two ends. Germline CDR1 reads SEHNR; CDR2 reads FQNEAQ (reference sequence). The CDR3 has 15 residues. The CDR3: CASSLAGVGNTEAFF. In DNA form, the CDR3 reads TGTGCCAGCAGCTTAGCCGGGGTCGGAAACACTGAAGCTTTCTTT.

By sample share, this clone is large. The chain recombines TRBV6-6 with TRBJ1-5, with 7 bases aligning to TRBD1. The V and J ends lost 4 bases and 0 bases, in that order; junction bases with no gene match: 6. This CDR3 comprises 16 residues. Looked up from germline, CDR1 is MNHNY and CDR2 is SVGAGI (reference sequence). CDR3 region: CASSSQTGFSNQPQHF. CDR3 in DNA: TGTGCCAGCAGTTCCCAGACAGGGTTTAGCAATCAGCCCCAGCATTTT.

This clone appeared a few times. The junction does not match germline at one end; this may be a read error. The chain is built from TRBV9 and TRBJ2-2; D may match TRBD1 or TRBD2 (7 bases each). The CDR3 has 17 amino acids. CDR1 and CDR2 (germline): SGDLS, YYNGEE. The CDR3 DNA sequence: TGTGCCACCAGCAGGGGGGGGCGCGGACCCAACACCGGGGAGCTGTTTTTT. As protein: CATSRGGRGPNTGELFF.